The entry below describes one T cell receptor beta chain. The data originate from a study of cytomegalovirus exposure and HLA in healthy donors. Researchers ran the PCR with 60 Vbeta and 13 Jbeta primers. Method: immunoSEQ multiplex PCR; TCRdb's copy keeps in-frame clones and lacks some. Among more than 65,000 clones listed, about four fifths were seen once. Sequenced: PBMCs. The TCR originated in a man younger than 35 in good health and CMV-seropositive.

The CDR3 sequence: CASRRTLNTGELFF. The DNA for the CDR3 is TGCGCCAGCAGGAGGACACTAAACACCGGGGAGCTGTTTTTT. V gene TRBV5-1 combines with J gene TRBJ2-2; D might be TRBD1 (5 bases). The CDR3 sequence is 14 residues long. CDR1 SGHRS and CDR2 YFSETQ come from the germline V gene. Trimming took 5 bases from V and 2 from J, leaving 10 bases between them.